Below, 19 T cell receptor beta chains from the same sample are listed, as sequenced in a study of beta chain features in type 1 diabetes. Every bit of the isolated RNA underwent reverse transcription, so sequencing read expressed TCRB transcripts. The protocol was immunoSEQ multiplex PCR, while the TCRdb copy is restricted to in-frame clones and leaves out a portion. The profile shows almost 350,000 clones, 7.5% to 9% of them singletons. Source material: central memory CD4+ T cells from blood. Receptors originate from a woman aged 18 to 35 in good health.

The chain employs TRBV6-5 and TRBJ1-5; no definite D call. CDR1 MNHEY and CDR2 SVGAGI come from the germline V gene. V gave up 2 bases and J gave up 5 bases, with 4 bases separating them. This CDR3 is built from 12 residues. The DNA for the CDR3 is TGTGCCAGCAGTTACGGGGATCAGCCCCAGCATTTT. This encodes CASSYGDQPQHF.

This clone was detected a few times. The chain couples TRBV25-1 to TRBJ2-3, with D possibly being TRBD2 (6 bases). Looked up from germline, CDR1 is MGHDK and CDR2 is SYGVNS. The CDR3 runs 14 residues. V gave up 4 bases and J gave up 2 bases, with 10 bases separating them. CDR3 bases: TGTGCCAGCAGTGTACCGGGGGACACAGATACGCAGTATTTT. Translation: CASSVPGDTDTQYF.

V usage is TRBV4-3 and J usage is TRBJ2-5; D call uncertain. Looked up from germline, CDR1 is LGHNA and CDR2 is YSLEER. Trimming stripped 4 bases from V and 0 bases from J, with 15 bases between. The CDR3 covers 16 residues. This chain's CDR3 is CASSPFTGQNQETQYF. CDR3 nucleotides: TGCGCCAGCAGCCCGTTTACCGGGCAGAACCAAGAGACCCAGTACTTC.

A few counts support this clone. This chain joins TRBV6-5 and TRBJ2-2; D is unclear. The CDR3 has 12 amino acids. Germline V CDR1 and CDR2: MNHEY, SVGAGI. The germline V and J ends were trimmed by 7 bases and 7 bases, with 10 bases remaining between them. CDR3 DNA: TGTGCCAGCACTCCCGGGTTCGGGGAGCTGTTTTTT. Amino acids: CASTPGFGELFF.

This chain links TRBV4-2 with TRBJ1-4; 9 bases line up with TRBD1. CDR3 length equals 16 residues. In germline, CDR1 is LGHNA, CDR2 YNFKEQ. V was clipped by 2 bases and J by 6 bases; unmatched bases: 7. The CDR3 sequence: CASSQTGQGRDEKLFF. In nucleotides, the CDR3 is TGTGCCAGCAGCCAAACCGGACAGGGGCGGGATGAAAAACTGTTTTTT.

The chain employs TRBV6-1 and TRBJ1-4; 9 nucleotides align to TRBD1. The CDR3 has 15 residues. Germline V lookup: CDR1 MNHNS, CDR2 SASEGT. V trimming: 4 bases; J trimming: 7 bases; junction bases outside the gene matches: 7. CDR3 DNA: TGTGCCAGCAGTGGCACAGGGGGCTTTGGTGAAAAACTGTTTTTT. Its translation: CASSGTGGFGEKLFF.

The chain employs TRBV13 and TRBJ2-7; 12 nucleotides line up with TRBD2. V shed 2 bases, J shed 6 bases, and the junction held 5 bases outside the gene matches. Germline V gene sequence: CDR1 PRHDT, CDR2 FYEKMQ (reference sequence). The CDR3 covers 15 residues. CDR3 loop: CASSLLAGGTSEQYF. The CDR3 nucleotides read TGTGCCAGCAGCTTACTAGCGGGAGGGACCAGCGAGCAGTACTTC. Drawing the rest from reference TRBV13 and TRBJ2-7, the complete variable domain is AAGVIQSPRHLIKEKRETATLKCYPIPRHDTVYWYQQGPGQDPQFLISFYEKMQSDKGSIPDRFSAQQFSDYHSELNMSSLELGDSALYFCASSLLAGGTSEQYFGPGTRLTVT.

This clone was recorded at least ten times. This chain links TRBV7-2 with TRBJ2-7; D is possibly TRBD2 (5 bases). Per the germline V gene, CDR1 is SGHTA and CDR2 is FQGNSA. The CDR3 runs to 12 residues. Trimming stripped 5 bases from V and 7 bases from J, with 12 bases between. Here the CDR3 DNA reads TGTGCCAGCAGCCTTAGCGCTATGGAGCAGTACTTC. It translates to CASSLSAMEQYF.

The CDR3 coding sequence is TGCGCCAGCGGGCCCCAGGCGTCATCCAACGAGCAGTACTTC. This gives the protein CASGPQASSNEQYF. The chain combines TRBV5-1 with TRBJ2-7; D gene uncertain. Trimming removed 7 bases at V and 5 bases at J, with 19 bases between. This CDR3 comprises 14 residues. Germline CDR1 and CDR2: SGHRS and YFSETQ.

The chain recombines TRBV28 with TRBJ1-2; D gene ambiguous. The V gene's germline CDR1 is MDHEN and CDR2 SYDVKM. This CDR3 contains 13 residues. V was pared by 5 bases and J by 5 bases, with 12 bases between. The DNA of the CDR3 is TGTGCCAGCAGTGAACAGTTTACTTATGGCTACACCTTC. Translated, it gives CASSEQFTYGYTF.

The V gene is TRBV12-5, the J gene TRBJ2-7; D possibly corresponds to TRBD1 (5 bases). Trimming removed 6 bases at V and 7 bases at J, with 13 bases between. Germline V CDR1 and CDR2: LGHNT, FRNRAP. The CDR3 runs 12 residues. This CDR3 is CASGRDTGEQYF. Written as DNA, the CDR3 is TGTGCTAGTGGCAGGGATACAGGAGAGCAGTACTTC.

This clone came up a few times. V usage is TRBV7-9 and J usage is TRBJ1-4; the D is unclear. Germline CDR1 is SEHNR and CDR2 is FQNEAQ (reference sequence). Trimming removed 1 base at V and 8 bases at J, with 14 bases between. CDR3 size: 15 residues. This CDR3 reads CASSLVGQAGEKLFF. The CDR3 nucleotides are TGTGCCAGCAGCTTAGTTGGTCAGGCTGGCGAAAAACTGTTTTTT.

Only a few counts were recorded for this clone. The chain joins TRBV19 to TRBJ2-5; D remains unclear. Germline CDR1 reads LNHDA; CDR2 reads SQIVND (reference sequence). The CDR3 loop spans 13 amino acids. Trimming took 5 bases from V and 0 from J, leaving 7 bases between them. The DNA for the CDR3 is TGTGCCAGTAGTGAAGAGTACCAAGAGACCCAGTACTTC. Amino acid sequence: CASSEEYQETQYF.

This clone was picked up a small number of times. The chain is built from TRBV28 and TRBJ1-2; weak D call: TRBD1 (6 bases). Germline V gives CDR1 MDHEN, CDR2 SYDVKM. This CDR3 is 13 amino acids long. The ends were cut back, 5 bases at V and 13 bases at J, with 20 bases in the middle. In DNA form, the CDR3 reads TGTGCCAGCAGTCCAAACACGCACAGGGATAGCACCTTC. Protein product: CASSPNTHRDSTF.

This clone was recorded a few times. The CDR3 DNA follows: TGTGCCAGCTCCGGCGGGAGCGGGCACGATTACGAGCAGTACTTC. Translated: CASSGGSGHDYEQYF. The chain combines TRBV28 with TRBJ2-7; 7 bases match TRBD2. V dropped 8 bases and J dropped 4; count of bases not matched to a gene: 14. This CDR3 has 15 residues. Germline V lookup: CDR1 MDHEN, CDR2 SYDVKM.

There are a few counts of this clone. The CDR3 reads CASTTGGNSDTQYF. The CDR3 coding sequence is TGTGCCAGCACGACAGGCGGGAATTCAGATACGCAGTATTTT. The chain recombines TRBV9 with TRBJ2-3; D is perhaps TRBD1 or TRBD2 (6 bases each). Trimming cost V 6 bases and J 4 bases, with 15 bases left between them. Looked up from germline, CDR1 is SGDLS and CDR2 is YYNGEE. The CDR3 covers 14 residues.

The chain has TRBV27 and TRBJ2-3, with 7 bases identical to TRBD1. This CDR3 contains 14 residues. Germline V gene lookup returns CDR1 MNHEY and CDR2 SMNVEV (reference sequence). Unmatched junction bases numbered 5, after V lost 8 bases and J lost 0 bases. Here the CDR3 DNA reads TGTGCCAGCCAAGGGGGCAGGAGCACAGATACGCAGTATTTT. It is translated as CASQGGRSTDTQYF.

This clone showed up many times. The chain carries TRBV9 and TRBJ2-3, with 8 bases lining up with TRBD2. This CDR3 comprises 18 residues. CDR1 is SGDLS, CDR2 YYNGEE, per germline. J was trimmed by 4 bases and V by 0 bases; bases with no gene match: 13. In DNA, the CDR3 is TGTGCCAGCAGCGTAGCTCCCGCAGCGGGAGTTCGCGCAGATACGCAGTATTTT. This encodes CASSVAPAAGVRADTQYF.

This clone was recorded a few times. V usage is TRBV28 and J usage is TRBJ2-1; 8 nucleotides agree with TRBD2. This CDR3 region has 19 residues. Germline loops: CDR1 MDHEN, CDR2 SYDVKM. The junction had 11 bases not matched to a gene; V was cut back by 1 base and J by 0 bases. CDR3 amino acids: CASSLYGGSGVSSYNEQFF. In nucleotides, the CDR3 is TGTGCCAGCAGTTTATACGGCGGTAGCGGGGTGAGCTCCTACAATGAGCAGTTCTTC.